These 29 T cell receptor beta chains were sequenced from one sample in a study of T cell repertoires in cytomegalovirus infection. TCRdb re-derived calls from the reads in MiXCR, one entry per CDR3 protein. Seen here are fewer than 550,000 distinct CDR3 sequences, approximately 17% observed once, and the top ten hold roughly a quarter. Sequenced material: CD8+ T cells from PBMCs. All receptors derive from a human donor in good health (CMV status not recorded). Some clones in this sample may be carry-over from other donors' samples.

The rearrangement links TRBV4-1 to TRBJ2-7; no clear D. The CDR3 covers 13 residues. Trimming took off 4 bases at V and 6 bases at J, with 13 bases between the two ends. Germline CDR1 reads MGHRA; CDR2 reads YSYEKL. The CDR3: CASSPRKEGEQYF. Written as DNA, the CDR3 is TGCGCCAGCAGCCCCCGCAAGGAAGGCGAGCAGTACTTC.

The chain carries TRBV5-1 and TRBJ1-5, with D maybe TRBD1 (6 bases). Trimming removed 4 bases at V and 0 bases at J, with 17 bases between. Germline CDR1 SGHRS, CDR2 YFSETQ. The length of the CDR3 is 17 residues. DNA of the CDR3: TGCGCCAGCAGCCCTCCGGGACAATTTTATAGCAATCAGCCCCAGCATTTT. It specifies CASSPPGQFYSNQPQHF.

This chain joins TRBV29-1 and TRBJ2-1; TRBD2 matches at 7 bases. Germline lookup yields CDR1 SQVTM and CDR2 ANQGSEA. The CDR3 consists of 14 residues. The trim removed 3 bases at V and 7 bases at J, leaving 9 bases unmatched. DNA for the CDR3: TGCAGCGTTGATCGTGGCGGGAGACAAAATGAGCAGTTCTTC. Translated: CSVDRGGRQNEQFF.

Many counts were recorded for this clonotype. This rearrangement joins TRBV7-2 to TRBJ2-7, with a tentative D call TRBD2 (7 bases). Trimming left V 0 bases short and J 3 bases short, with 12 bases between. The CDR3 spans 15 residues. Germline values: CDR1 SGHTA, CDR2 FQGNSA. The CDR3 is CASSLAGGAGYEQYV. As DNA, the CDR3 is TGTGCCAGCAGCTTAGCGGGGGGGGCCGGCTACGAGCAGTACGTC.

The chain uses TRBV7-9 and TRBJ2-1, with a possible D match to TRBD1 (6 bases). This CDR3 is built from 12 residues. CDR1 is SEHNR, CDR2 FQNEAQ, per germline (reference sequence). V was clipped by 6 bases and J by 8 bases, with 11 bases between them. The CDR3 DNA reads TGTGCCAGCAGACAAGCAGGGGATGAGCAGTTCTTC. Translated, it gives CASRQAGDEQFF.

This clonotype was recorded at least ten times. DNA for the CDR3: TGTGCCAGCAGCCCAATTAGCGGGAGGAGGGGTAATGAGCAGTTCTTC. Translating gives CASSPISGRRGNEQFF. This chain links TRBV7-3 with TRBJ2-1, with 10 positions matching TRBD2. Germline V gives CDR1 SGHTA, CDR2 FQGTGA. The CDR3 is made up of 16 amino acids. Trimming took 5 bases from V and 7 from J; bases not matched to a gene: 11.

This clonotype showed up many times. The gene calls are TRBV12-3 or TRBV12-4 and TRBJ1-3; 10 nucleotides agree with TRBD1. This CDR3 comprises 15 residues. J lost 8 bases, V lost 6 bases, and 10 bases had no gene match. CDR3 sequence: CASSLTGGAEDTIYF. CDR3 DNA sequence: TGTGCCAGCAGCCTGACAGGGGGCGCCGAAGACACCATATATTTT.

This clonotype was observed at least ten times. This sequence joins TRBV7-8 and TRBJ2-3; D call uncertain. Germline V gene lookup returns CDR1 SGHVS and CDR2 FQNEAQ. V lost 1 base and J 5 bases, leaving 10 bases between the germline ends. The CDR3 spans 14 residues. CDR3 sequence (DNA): TGTGCCAGCAGCTTAGAGGCCCTCCGAGATACGCAGTATTTT. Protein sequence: CASSLEALRDTQYF.

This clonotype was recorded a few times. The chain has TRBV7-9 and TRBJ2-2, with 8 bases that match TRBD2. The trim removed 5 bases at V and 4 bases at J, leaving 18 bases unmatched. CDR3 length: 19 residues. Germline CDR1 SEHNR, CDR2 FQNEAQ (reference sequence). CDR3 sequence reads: CASSPRLAPNKGTTGELFF. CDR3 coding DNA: TGTGCCAGCAGCCCCCGACTAGCGCCCAATAAGGGGACCACCGGGGAGCTGTTTTTT.

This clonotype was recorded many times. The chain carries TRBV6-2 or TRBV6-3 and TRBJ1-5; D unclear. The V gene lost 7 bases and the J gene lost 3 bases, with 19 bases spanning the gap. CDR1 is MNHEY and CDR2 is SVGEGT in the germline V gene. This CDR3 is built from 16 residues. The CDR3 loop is CASTPTQSRYNQPQHF. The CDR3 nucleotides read TGTGCCAGCACGCCGACCCAATCTCGTTACAATCAGCCCCAGCATTTT.

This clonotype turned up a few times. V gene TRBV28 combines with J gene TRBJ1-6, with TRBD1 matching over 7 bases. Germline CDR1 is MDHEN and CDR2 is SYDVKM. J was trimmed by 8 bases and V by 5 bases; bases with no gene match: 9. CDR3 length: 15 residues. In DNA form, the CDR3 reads TGTGCCAGCAGTACAGGGGTGGTTCGTTATTCACCCCTCCACTTT. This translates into CASSTGVVRYSPLHF.

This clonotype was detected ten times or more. Written as DNA, the CDR3 is TGTGCCAGCAGTTTAGGAGGGGGCCACACTGAAGCTTTCTTT. Its translation: CASSLGGGHTEAFF. The chain links TRBV27 to TRBJ1-1, with 7 bases fitting TRBD1. This CDR3 region has 14 residues. Germline CDR1 reads MNHEY; CDR2 reads SMNVEV (reference sequence). The ends lost 2 bases at V and 3 bases at J; junction bases unmatched: 3.

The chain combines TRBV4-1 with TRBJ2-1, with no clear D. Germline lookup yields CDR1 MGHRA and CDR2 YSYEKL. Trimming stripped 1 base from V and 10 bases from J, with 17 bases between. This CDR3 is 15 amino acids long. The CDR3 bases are TGCGCCAGCAGCCAAGGCCCCAGGCCAGGCATCGAGCAGTTCTTC. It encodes CASSQGPRPGIEQFF.

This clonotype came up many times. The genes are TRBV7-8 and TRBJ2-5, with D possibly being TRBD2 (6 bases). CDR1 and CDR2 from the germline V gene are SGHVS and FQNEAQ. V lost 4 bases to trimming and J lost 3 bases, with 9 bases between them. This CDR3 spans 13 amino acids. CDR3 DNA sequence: TGTGCCAGCAGCTCGTCGGGGGAAGAGACCCAGTACTTC. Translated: CASSSSGEETQYF.

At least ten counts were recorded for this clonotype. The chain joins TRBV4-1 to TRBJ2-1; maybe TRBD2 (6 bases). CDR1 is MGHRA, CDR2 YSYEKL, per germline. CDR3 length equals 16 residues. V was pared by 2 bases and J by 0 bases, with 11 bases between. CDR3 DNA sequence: TGCGCCAGCAGCCAAAGGGCGGGACTCTCCTACAATGAGCAGTTCTTC. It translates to CASSQRAGLSYNEQFF.

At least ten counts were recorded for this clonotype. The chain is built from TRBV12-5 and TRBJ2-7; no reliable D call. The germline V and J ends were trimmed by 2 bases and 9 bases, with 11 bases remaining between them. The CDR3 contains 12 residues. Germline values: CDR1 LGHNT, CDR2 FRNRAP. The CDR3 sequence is CASGLKKEAQYF. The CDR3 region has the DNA TGTGCTAGTGGTTTGAAGAAAGAAGCGCAGTACTTC.

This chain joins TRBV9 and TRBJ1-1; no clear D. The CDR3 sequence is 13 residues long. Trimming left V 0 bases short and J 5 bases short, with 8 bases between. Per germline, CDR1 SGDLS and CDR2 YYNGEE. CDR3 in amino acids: CASSVVSKTEAFF. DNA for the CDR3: TGTGCCAGCAGCGTAGTTAGCAAAACTGAAGCTTTCTTT.

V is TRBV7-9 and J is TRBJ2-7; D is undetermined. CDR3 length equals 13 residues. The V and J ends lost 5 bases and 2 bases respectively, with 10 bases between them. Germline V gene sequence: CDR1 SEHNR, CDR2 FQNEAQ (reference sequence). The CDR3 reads CASSPTATYEQYF. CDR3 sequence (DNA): TGTGCCAGCAGCCCGACGGCCACCTACGAGCAGTACTTC.

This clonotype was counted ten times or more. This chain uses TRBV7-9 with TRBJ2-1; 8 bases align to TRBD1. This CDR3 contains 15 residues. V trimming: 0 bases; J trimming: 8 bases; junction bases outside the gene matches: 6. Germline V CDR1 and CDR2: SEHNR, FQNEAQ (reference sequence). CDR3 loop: CASSLAGQGLYEQFF. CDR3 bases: TGTGCCAGCAGCTTAGCAGGACAGGGCTTGTATGAGCAGTTCTTC.

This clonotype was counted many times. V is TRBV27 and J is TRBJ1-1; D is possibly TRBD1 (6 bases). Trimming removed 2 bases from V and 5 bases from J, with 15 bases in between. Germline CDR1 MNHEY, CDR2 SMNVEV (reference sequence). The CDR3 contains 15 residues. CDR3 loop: CASSLRDQGNTEAFF. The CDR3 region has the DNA TGTGCCAGCAGTTTAAGGGACCAGGGGAATACTGAAGCTTTCTTT.

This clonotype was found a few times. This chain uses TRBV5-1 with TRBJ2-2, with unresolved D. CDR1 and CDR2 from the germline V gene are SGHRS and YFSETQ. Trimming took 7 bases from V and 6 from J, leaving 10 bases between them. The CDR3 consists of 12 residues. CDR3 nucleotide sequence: TGCGCCAGCGTCGGCGGCTCCGGGGAGCTGTTTTTT. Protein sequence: CASVGGSGELFF. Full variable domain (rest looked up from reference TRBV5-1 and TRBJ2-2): KAGVTQTPRYLIKTRGQQVTLSCSPISGHRSVSWYQQTPGQGLQFLFEYFSETQRNKGNFPGRFSGRQFSNSRSEMNVSTLELGDSALYLCASVGGSGELFFGEGSRLTVL.

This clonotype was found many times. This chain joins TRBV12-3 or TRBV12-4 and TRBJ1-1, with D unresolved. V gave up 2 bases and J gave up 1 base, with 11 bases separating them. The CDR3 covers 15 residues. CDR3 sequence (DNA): TGTGCCAGCAGTTTATATTTAGCCAGGAACACTGAAGCTTTCTTT. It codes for CASSLYLARNTEAFF.

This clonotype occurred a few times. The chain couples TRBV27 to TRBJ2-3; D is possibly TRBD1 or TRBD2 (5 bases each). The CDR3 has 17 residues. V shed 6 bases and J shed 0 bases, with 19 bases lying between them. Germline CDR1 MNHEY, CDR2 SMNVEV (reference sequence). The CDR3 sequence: CASSGPLGVRSTDTQYF. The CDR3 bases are TGTGCCAGCAGCGGCCCACTAGGGGTACGGAGCACAGATACGCAGTATTTT.

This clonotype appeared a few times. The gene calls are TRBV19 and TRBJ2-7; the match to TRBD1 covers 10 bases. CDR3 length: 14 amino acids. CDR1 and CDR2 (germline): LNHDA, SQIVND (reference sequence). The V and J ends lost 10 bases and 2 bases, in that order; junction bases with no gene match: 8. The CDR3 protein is CATRPGQGPYEQYF. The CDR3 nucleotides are TGTGCCACCAGACCGGGACAGGGGCCCTACGAGCAGTACTTC.

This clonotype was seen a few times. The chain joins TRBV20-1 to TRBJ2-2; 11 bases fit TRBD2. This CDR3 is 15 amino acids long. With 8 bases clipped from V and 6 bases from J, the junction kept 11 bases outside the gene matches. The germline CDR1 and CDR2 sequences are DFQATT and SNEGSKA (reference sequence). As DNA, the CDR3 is TGCAGTCTCTTCTCGACTAGCGGGAAGCCCGGGGAGCTGTTTTTT. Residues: CSLFSTSGKPGELFF.

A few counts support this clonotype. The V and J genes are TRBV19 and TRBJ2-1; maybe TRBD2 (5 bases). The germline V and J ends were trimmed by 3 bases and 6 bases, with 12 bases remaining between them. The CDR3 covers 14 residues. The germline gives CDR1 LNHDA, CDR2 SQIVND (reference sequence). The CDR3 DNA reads TGTGCCAGTAGTATTACGCGTCGGGGCAATGAGCAGTTCTTC. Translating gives CASSITRRGNEQFF.

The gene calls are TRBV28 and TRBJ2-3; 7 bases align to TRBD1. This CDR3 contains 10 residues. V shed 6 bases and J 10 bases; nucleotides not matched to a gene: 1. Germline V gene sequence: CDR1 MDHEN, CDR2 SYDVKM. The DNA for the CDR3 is TGTGCCAGCAGCACAGGGGCGCAGTATTTT. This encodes CASSTGAQYF.

The CDR3 coding sequence is TGTGCCAGCAGCCCGAGGGGGACGAGCTCCTACGAGCAGTACTTC. Protein: CASSPRGTSSYEQYF. The chain employs TRBV7-3 and TRBJ2-7, with D possibly matching TRBD1 (6 bases). The CDR3 runs 15 residues. The germline V gene has CDR1 SGHTA and CDR2 FQGTGA. V lost 5 bases and J lost 0, with 14 bases in between.

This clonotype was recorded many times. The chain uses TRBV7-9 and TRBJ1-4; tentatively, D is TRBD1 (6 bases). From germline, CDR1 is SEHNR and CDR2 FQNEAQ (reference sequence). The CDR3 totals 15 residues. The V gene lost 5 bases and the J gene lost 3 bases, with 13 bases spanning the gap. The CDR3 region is CASSLDSDPNEKLFF. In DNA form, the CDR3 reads TGTGCCAGCAGCCTGGACAGCGATCCTAATGAAAAACTGTTTTTT.